These 10 T cell receptor beta chains share one sample of origin, sequenced in a study of OX40 agonist ivuxolimab in advanced cancers. This table comes from immunoSEQ multiplex PCR, and its TCRdb copy is limited to in-frame clones, with some not included. Of roughly 80,000 clones listed, around four fifths are singletons. The source material was CD4+ or CD8+ T cells sorted from blood, sampled in a trial of the OX40 agonist ivuxolimab. All receptors come from an adult with an advanced solid tumor such as melanoma, head and neck, liver or kidney cancer.

The chain combines TRBV5-6 with TRBJ1-6; possible D gene TRBD1, 5 bases. Per the germline V gene, CDR1 is SGHDT and CDR2 is YYEEEE. The V end was cut by 2 bases, the J end by 7 bases, with 10 bases between. The CDR3 spans 14 residues. The CDR3 DNA follows: TGTGCCAGCAGCTTAGACAGAAAAAATTCACCCCTCCACTTT. Translating gives CASSLDRKNSPLHF.

This clone occurred once. This chain links TRBV7-7 with TRBJ2-2; TRBD1 or TRBD2 may be the D gene (5 bases each). V was pared by 1 base and J by 6 bases, with 12 bases between. Germline V gives CDR1 SSHAT, CDR2 FNYEAQ (reference sequence). This CDR3 comprises 15 residues. This CDR3 reads CASSLGNTGPGELFF. The CDR3 DNA follows: TGTGCCAGCAGCTTAGGGAATACGGGGCCCGGGGAGCTGTTTTTT. The full variable domain, its missing parts supplied by reference TRBV7-7 and TRBJ2-2, is GAGVSQSPRYKVTKRGQDVTLRCDPISSHATLYWYQQALGQGPEFLTYFNYEAQPDKSGLPSDRFSAERPEGSISTLTIQRTEQRDSAMYRCASSLGNTGPGELFFGEGSRLTVL.

The chain links TRBV11-1 to TRBJ2-7; 8 bases line up with TRBD1. CDR1 is SGHAT, CDR2 FQDESV, per germline (reference sequence). The CDR3 loop spans 12 amino acids. The V segment lost 3 bases and the J segment 6 bases; nucleotides outside the gene matches: 1. The CDR3 sequence is CASSFDRGEQYV. CDR3 in DNA: TGTGCCAGCAGCTTTGACAGGGGCGAGCAGTACGTC.

This clone was seen only once. The V gene is TRBV5-1, the J gene TRBJ2-2; TRBD1 is a possible D gene (5 bases). In germline, CDR1 is SGHRS, CDR2 YFSETQ. The CDR3 is 15 residues long. Trimming stripped 5 bases from V and 5 bases from J, with 16 bases between. Here the CDR3 DNA reads TGCGCCAGCAGATATACAGGTGGACAAACCGGGGAGCTGTTTTTT. Translation gives CASRYTGGQTGELFF.

This clone was found once. The chain uses TRBV7-9 and TRBJ1-4; D gene unclear. This CDR3 is 15 amino acids long. Trimming left V 1 base short and J 5 bases short, with 11 bases between. Germline V gives CDR1 SEHNR, CDR2 FQNEAQ (reference sequence). The CDR3 sequence: CASSLDGNGNEKLFF. CDR3 nucleotides: TGTGCCAGCAGCTTAGACGGGAATGGAAATGAAAAACTGTTTTTT.

The chain carries TRBV6-6 and TRBJ2-7, with D possibly being TRBD1 (6 bases). With 5 bases removed from V and 4 bases from J, the gap between germline ends came to 18 bases. The germline V gene has CDR1 MNHNY and CDR2 SVGAGI (reference sequence). The CDR3 spans 15 residues. The CDR3 nucleotides are TGTGCCAGCAGTACGGACAGTTGGGGCTTATACGAGCAGTACTTC. Its translation: CASSTDSWGLYEQYF.

The rearrangement uses TRBV11-1 and TRBJ2-2, with 12 bases matching TRBD2. The CDR3 has 16 residues. Germline V gene sequence: CDR1 SGHAT, CDR2 FQDESV (reference sequence). With 4 bases clipped from V and 2 bases from J, the junction kept 2 bases outside the gene matches. The CDR3 DNA sequence: TGTGCCAGCAGCTCGACTAGCGGGGGTAACACCGGGGAGCTGTTTTTT. As protein: CASSSTSGGNTGELFF.

The rearrangement joins TRBV7-3 to TRBJ2-2, with a tentative D call TRBD1 (7 bases). The CDR3 is made up of 14 amino acids. CDR1 is SGHTA and CDR2 is FQGTGA in the germline V gene. V was trimmed by 2 bases and J by 6 bases, leaving 10 bases between them. As DNA, the CDR3 is TGTGCCAGCAGCTTAGGGGGGACAGCCGGGGAGCTGTTTTTT. It translates to CASSLGGTAGELFF.

The chain combines TRBV28 with TRBJ2-5; TRBD2 matches 9 bases. Germline V lookup: CDR1 MDHEN, CDR2 SYDVKM. Losses at the gene ends were 7 bases for V and 5 bases for J; bases not matched to a gene: 8. CDR3 length: 14 residues. The CDR3 region is CASTGGGVWETQYF. The CDR3 DNA reads as TGTGCCAGCACCGGCGGGGGGGTTTGGGAGACCCAGTACTTC.

The chain links TRBV7-2 to TRBJ1-1, with a weak D call TRBD1 (5 bases). V was cut by 3 bases and J by 2 bases, with 16 bases left in between. The CDR3 sequence is 16 residues long. Germline loops: CDR1 SGHTA, CDR2 FQGNSA. Here the CDR3 reads CASSFPGRGANTEAFF. The CDR3, as DNA: TGTGCCAGCAGCTTCCCGGGGAGGGGAGCTAACACTGAAGCTTTCTTT.